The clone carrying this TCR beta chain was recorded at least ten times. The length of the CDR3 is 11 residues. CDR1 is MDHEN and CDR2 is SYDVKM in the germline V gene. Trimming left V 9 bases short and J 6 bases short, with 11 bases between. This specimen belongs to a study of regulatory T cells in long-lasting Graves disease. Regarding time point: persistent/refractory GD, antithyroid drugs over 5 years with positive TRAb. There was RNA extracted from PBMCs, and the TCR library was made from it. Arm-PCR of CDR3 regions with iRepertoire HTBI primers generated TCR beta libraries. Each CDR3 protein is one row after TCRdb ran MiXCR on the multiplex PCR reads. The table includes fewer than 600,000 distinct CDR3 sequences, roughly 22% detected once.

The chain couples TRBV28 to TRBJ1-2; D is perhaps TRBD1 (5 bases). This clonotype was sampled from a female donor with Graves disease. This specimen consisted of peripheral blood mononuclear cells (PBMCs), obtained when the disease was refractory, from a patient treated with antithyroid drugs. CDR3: CASRRDHGYTF. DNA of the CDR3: TGTGCCAGTCGCCGGGACCATGGCTACACCTTC.